Following are 16 T cell receptor beta chains from one sample sequenced in a study of T cell responses to AZD1222 COVID-19 vaccine. Repertoires were generated with immunoSEQ multiplex PCR, while TCRdb's copy carries only in-frame clones and drops some. This sample has 120,000 or so clones, with approximately 90% found just once. The sequenced sample was peripheral blood, obtained on day 0 of MenACWY control vaccination. All receptors come from an adult in good health.

The chain links TRBV6-5 to TRBJ2-3, with no clear D. Germline V lookup: CDR1 MNHEY, CDR2 SVGAGI. The CDR3 contains 13 residues. Trimming stripped 4 bases from V and 2 bases from J, with 7 bases between. CDR3 bases: TGTGCCAGCAGTTCGCAGAACACAGATACGCAGTATTTT. This codes for CASSSQNTDTQYF.

V gene TRBV6-5 combines with J gene TRBJ1-2, with D tentatively TRBD1 (5 bases). CDR3 length: 14 residues. Trimming took off 2 bases at V and 1 base at J, with 8 bases between the two ends. Looked up from germline, CDR1 is MNHEY and CDR2 is SVGAGI. The CDR3: CASSYDSNNYGYTF. Here the CDR3 DNA reads TGTGCCAGCAGTTACGACAGTAATAACTATGGCTACACCTTC.

The CDR3 here is CASRDRAEVGGYTF. The DNA of the CDR3 is TGTGCCAGCAGGGACAGGGCGGAAGTAGGTGGCTACACCTTC. The genes are TRBV6-6 and TRBJ1-2; 8 bases fit TRBD1. The CDR3 runs 14 residues. Germline values: CDR1 MNHNY, CDR2 SVGAGI (reference sequence). V was clipped by 6 bases and J by 7 bases; unmatched bases: 10.

V gene TRBV30 combines with J gene TRBJ2-7; TRBD1 aligns across 7 bases. This CDR3 has 14 amino acids. CDR1 is GTSNPN and CDR2 is SVGIG in the germline V gene (reference sequence). With 4 bases clipped from V and 0 bases from J, the junction kept 6 bases outside the gene matches. The DNA of the CDR3 is TGTGCCTGGAACGCCGGGACAGCCTCCTACGAGCAGTACTTC. It translates to CAWNAGTASYEQYF.

The rearrangement uses TRBV5-1 and TRBJ2-7, with 7 bases aligning to TRBD2. Germline values: CDR1 SGHRS, CDR2 YFSETQ. The length of the CDR3 is 17 residues. J was trimmed by 6 bases and V by 1 base; bases with no gene match: 16. CDR3: CASSLIWSGVRVGEQYF. The CDR3 bases are TGCGCCAGCAGCTTGATCTGGAGCGGGGTCCGGGTCGGCGAGCAGTACTTC. The complete variable domain, with remaining parts taken from reference TRBV5-1 and TRBJ2-7, reads KAGVTQTPRYLIKTRGQQVTLSCSPISGHRSVSWYQQTPGQGLQFLFEYFSETQRNKGNFPGRFSGRQFSNSRSEMNVSTLELGDSALYLCASSLIWSGVRVGEQYFGPGTRLTVT.

The chain has TRBV5-1 and TRBJ2-1; the D gene is possibly TRBD1 (6 bases). CDR1 and CDR2 (germline): SGHRS, YFSETQ. The germline V and J ends were trimmed by 4 bases and 6 bases, with 14 bases remaining between them. This CDR3 comprises 14 residues. The CDR3 nucleotides read TGCGCCAGCAGCGTGGGGGCGGACTTCAATGAGCAGTTCTTC. Its protein product is CASSVGADFNEQFF.

V gene TRBV3-1 (or the pseudogene TRBV3-2) combines with J gene TRBJ2-1, with 11 positions matching TRBD2. CDR3 length equals 14 residues. Germline V gives CDR1 LGHDT, CDR2 YNNKEL (reference sequence). V dropped 5 bases and J dropped 8; count of bases not matched to a gene: 5. The DNA for the CDR3 is TGTGCCAGCAGCGGAGAGGGACTAGCGGATGAGCAGTTCTTC. This codes for CASSGEGLADEQFF.

The V call is TRBV19, the J call TRBJ2-2, with 12 bases fitting TRBD2. Trimming at V came to 7 bases and at J to 3 bases, leaving 3 bases not matched to a gene. CDR1 and CDR2 (germline): LNHDA, SQIVND (reference sequence). The CDR3 has 15 residues. The CDR3 loop reads CASTLAGGYTGELFF. The CDR3 nucleotides read TGTGCCAGTACGCTAGCGGGAGGGTACACCGGGGAGCTGTTTTTT.

The chain uses TRBV24-1 and TRBJ2-1; 9 nucleotides agree with TRBD2. The CDR3 length is 14 residues. J gave up 8 bases and V 9 bases, and 10 bases lay outside the gene matches. In germline, CDR1 is KGHDR, CDR2 SFDVKD. As DNA, the CDR3 is TGTGCCACCGGTAGCGGGAGCGTCGGCGATGAGCAGTTCTTC. Translation gives CATGSGSVGDEQFF.

V usage is TRBV6-2 or TRBV6-3 and J usage is TRBJ1-6; possible D gene TRBD1, 6 bases. V was shortened by 5 bases and J by 5 bases, with 16 bases between the two germline ends. The CDR3 covers 16 residues. The germline V gene has CDR1 MNHEY and CDR2 SVGEGT. CDR3 in amino acids: CASSRHGQINNSPLHF. CDR3 nucleotide sequence: TGTGCCAGCAGTCGCCACGGACAGATTAATAATTCACCCCTCCACTTT.

This chain links TRBV10-1 with TRBJ2-7; D not certain. V lost 2 bases, J lost 9 bases, and 17 bases lay in between. This CDR3 contains 14 residues. The germline V gene has CDR1 WNHNN and CDR2 SYGVQD (reference sequence). The CDR3 DNA sequence: TGCGCCAGCAGTGAGAGTGGAACAGCCGCCAGGCAGTACTTC. Its translation is CASSESGTAARQYF.

The DNA of the CDR3 is TGCGCCAGCAGCTCCCCAAACTTCGGAATTCTGTCCCCCGGGTCCTACAATGAGCAGTTCTTC. Translated, it gives CASSSPNFGILSPGSYNEQFF. This chain connects TRBV5-1 to TRBJ2-1; no firm D call. CDR1 SGHRS and CDR2 YFSETQ come from the germline V gene. This CDR3 is built from 21 residues. The V end was cut by 3 bases, the J end by 1 base, with 29 bases between.

This clone was seen more than once but under ten times. The rearrangement links TRBV30 to TRBJ2-2; D is tentatively TRBD1 or TRBD2 (5 bases each). Trimming pared 4 bases from V and 6 bases from J, leaving 15 bases between. CDR1 GTSNPN and CDR2 SVGIG come from the germline V gene (reference sequence). This CDR3 region has 14 residues. The CDR3 protein is CAWNKGRGPGELFF. The CDR3 nucleotides read TGTGCCTGGAACAAGGGTCGGGGACCCGGGGAGCTGTTTTTT.

The V call is TRBV19, the J call TRBJ2-7; TRBD2 aligns across 7 bases. The CDR3 extends over 13 amino acids. The V segment lost 8 bases and the J segment 2 bases; nucleotides outside the gene matches: 6. Per germline, CDR1 LNHDA and CDR2 SQIVND (reference sequence). CDR3: CASGASGAYEQYF. The CDR3, as DNA: TGTGCCAGTGGAGCTAGCGGAGCCTACGAGCAGTACTTC.

This clone was seen once. V gene TRBV5-6 combines with J gene TRBJ1-2, with D perhaps TRBD1 (6 bases). The CDR3 runs to 16 residues. CDR1 and CDR2 (germline): SGHDT, YYEEEE. V lost 0 bases, J lost 5 bases, and 17 bases lay in between. CDR3 protein: CASSLEWQGTGYGYTF. CDR3 coding DNA: TGTGCCAGCAGCTTGGAGTGGCAGGGGACGGGGTATGGCTACACCTTC.

The gene calls are TRBV5-6 and TRBJ1-3, with D possibly being TRBD1 (6 bases). The CDR3 is 14 residues long. Deletions cut 7 bases from V and 0 bases from J, with 11 bases between. Per the germline V gene, CDR1 is SGHDT and CDR2 is YYEEEE. The CDR3 DNA reads TGTGCCAGCCAACAGGGAAGCTCTGGAAACACCATATATTTT. Translation: CASQQGSSGNTIYF.